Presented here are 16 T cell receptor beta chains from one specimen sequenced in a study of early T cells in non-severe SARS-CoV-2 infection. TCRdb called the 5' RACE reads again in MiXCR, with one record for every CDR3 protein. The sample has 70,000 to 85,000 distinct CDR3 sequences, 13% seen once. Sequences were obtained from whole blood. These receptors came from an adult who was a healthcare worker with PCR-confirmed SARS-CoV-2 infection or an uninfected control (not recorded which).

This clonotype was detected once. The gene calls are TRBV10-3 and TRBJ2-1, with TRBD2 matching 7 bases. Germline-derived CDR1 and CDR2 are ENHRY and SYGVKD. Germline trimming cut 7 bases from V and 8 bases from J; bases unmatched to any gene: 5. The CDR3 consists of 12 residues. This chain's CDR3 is CAIKASGDEQFF. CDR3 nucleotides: TGTGCCATCAAGGCTAGCGGCGATGAGCAGTTCTTC.

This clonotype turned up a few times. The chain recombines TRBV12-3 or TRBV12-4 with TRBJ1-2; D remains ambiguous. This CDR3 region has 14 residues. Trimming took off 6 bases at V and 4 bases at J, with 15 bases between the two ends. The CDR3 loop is CASRNAPGSYGYTF. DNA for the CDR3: TGTGCCAGCAGGAATGCCCCGGGTTCCTATGGCTACACCTTC.

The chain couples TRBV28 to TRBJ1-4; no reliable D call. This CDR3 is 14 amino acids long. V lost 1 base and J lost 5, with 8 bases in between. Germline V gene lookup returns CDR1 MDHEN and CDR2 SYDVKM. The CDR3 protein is CASSLLRLNEKLFF. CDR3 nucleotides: TGTGCCAGCAGTTTATTGAGGCTAAATGAAAAACTGTTTTTT.

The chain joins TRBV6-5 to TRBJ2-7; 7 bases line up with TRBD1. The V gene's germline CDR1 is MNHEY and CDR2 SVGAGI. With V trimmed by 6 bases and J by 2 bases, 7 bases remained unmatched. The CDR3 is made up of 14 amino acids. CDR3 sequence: CASRPGQPTYEQYF. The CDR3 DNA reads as TGTGCCAGCAGACCGGGACAGCCCACCTACGAGCAGTACTTC.

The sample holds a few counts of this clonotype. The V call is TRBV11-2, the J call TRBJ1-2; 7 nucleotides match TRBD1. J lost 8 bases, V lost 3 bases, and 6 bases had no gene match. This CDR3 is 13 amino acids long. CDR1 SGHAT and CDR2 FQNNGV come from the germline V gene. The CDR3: CASSFPGGFGYTF. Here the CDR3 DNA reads TGTGCCAGCAGCTTCCCAGGGGGATTCGGCTACACCTTC. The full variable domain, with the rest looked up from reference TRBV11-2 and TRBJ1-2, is EAGVAQSPRYKIIEKRQSVAFWCNPISGHATLYWYQQILGQGPKLLIQFQNNGVVDDSQLPKDRFSAERLKGVDSTLKIQPAKLEDSAVYLCASSFPGGFGYTFGSGTRLTVV.

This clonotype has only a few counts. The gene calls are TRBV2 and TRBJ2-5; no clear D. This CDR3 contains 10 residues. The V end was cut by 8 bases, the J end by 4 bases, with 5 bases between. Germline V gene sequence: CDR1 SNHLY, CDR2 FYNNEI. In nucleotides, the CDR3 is TGTGCCAGCCGGCGAGAGACCCAGTACTTC. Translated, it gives CASRRETQYF.

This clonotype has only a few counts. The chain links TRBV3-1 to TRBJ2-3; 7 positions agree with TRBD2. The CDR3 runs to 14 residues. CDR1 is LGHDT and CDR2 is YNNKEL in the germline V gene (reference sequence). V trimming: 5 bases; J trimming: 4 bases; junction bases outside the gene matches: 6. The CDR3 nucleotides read TGTGCCAGCAGCGGGAGCGGGAAACCAGATACGCAGTATTTT. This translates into CASSGSGKPDTQYF.

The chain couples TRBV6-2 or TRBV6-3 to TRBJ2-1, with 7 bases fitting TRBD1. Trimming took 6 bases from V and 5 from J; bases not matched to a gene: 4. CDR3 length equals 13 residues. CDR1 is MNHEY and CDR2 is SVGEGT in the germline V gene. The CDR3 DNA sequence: TGTGCCAGCAGAGGGACAGCGAACAATGAGCAGTTCTTC. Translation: CASRGTANNEQFF.

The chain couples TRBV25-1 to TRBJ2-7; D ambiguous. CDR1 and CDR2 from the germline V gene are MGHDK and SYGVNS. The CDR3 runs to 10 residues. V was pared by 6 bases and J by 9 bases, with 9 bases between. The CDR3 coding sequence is TGTGCCAGCAGCCCCCCTCGGCAGTACTTC. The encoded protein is CASSPPRQYF.

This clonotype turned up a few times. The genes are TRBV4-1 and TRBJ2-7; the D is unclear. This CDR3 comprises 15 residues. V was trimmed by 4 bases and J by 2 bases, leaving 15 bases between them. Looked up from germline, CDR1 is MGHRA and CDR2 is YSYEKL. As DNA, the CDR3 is TGCGCCAGCAGCCGCACTCTAGGTACTACCTACGAGCAGTACTTC. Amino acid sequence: CASSRTLGTTYEQYF.

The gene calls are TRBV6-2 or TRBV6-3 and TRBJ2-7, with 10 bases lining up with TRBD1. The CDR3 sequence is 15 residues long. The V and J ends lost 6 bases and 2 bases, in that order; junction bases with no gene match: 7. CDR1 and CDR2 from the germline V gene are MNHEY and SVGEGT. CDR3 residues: CASSRSGTGAYEQYF. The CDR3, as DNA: TGTGCCAGCAGCAGATCCGGGACAGGGGCCTACGAGCAGTACTTC.

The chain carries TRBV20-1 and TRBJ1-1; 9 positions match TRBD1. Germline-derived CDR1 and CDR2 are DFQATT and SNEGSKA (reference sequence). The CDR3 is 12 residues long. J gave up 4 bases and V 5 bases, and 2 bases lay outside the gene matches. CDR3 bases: TGCAGTGCTGGGACAGGGATCACTGAAGCTTTCTTT. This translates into CSAGTGITEAFF.

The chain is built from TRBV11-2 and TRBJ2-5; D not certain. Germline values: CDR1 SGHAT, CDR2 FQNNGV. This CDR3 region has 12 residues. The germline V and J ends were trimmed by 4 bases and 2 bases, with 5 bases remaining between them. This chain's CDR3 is CASSSVQETQYF. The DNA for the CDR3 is TGTGCCAGCAGCTCAGTACAAGAGACCCAGTACTTC. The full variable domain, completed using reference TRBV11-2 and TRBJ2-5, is EAGVAQSPRYKIIEKRQSVAFWCNPISGHATLYWYQQILGQGPKLLIQFQNNGVVDDSQLPKDRFSAERLKGVDSTLKIQPAKLEDSAVYLCASSSVQETQYFGPGTRLLVL.

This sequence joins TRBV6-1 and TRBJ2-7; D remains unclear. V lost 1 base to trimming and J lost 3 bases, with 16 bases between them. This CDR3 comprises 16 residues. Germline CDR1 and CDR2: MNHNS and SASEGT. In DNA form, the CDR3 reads TGTGCCAGCAGTGAAGAGTTTCCTACCTTATACTACGAGCAGTACTTC. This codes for CASSEEFPTLYYEQYF.

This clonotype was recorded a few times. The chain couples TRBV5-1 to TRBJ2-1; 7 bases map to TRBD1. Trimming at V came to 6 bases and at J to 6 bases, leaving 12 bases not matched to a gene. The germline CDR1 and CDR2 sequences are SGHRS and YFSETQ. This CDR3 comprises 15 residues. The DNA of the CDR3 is TGCGCCAGCAATTATAAGGGGGCCCCCCCCAATGAGCAGTTCTTC. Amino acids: CASNYKGAPPNEQFF.

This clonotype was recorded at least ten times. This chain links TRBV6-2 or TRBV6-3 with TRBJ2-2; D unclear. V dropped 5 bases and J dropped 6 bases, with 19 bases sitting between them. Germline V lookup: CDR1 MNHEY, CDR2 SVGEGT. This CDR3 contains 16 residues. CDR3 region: CASSQSRAPRAGELFF. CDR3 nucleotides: TGTGCCAGCAGTCAATCACGTGCCCCTAGGGCCGGGGAGCTGTTTTTT.